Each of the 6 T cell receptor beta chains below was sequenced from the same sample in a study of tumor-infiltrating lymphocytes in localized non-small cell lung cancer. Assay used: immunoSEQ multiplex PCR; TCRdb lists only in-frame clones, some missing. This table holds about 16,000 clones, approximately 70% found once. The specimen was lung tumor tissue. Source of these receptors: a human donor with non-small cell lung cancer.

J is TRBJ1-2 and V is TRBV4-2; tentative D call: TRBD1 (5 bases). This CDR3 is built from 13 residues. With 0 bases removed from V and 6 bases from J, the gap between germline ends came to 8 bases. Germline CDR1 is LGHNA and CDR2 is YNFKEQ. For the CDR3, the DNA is TGTGCCAGCAGCCAAGACCAGGGAGATGGCTACACCTTC. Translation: CASSQDQGDGYTF.

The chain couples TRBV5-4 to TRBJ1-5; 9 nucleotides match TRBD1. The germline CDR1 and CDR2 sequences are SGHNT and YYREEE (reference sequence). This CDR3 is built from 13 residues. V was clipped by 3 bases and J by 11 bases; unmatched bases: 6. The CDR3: CASSWDRDRAQHF. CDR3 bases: TGTGCCAGCAGCTGGGACCGGGACAGGGCCCAGCATTTT.

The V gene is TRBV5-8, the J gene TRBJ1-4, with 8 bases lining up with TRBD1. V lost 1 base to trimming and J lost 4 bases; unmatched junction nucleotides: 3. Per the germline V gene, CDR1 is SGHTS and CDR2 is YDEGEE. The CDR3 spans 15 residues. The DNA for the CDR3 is TGTGCCAGCAGCTTGTGGACAGGGTTTAATGAAAAACTGTTTTTT. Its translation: CASSLWTGFNEKLFF. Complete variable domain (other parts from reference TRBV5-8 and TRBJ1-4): EAGVTQSPTHLIKTRGQQATLRCSPISGHTSVYWYQQALGLGLQFLLWYDEGEERNRGNFPPRFSGRQFPNYSSELNVNALELEDSALYLCASSLWTGFNEKLFFGSGTQLSVL.

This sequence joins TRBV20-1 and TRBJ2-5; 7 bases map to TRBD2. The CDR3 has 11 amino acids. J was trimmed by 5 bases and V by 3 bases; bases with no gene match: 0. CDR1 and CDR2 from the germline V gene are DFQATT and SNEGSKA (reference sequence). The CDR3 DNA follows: TGCAGTGCTAGCGGGGGGGAGACCCAGTACTTC. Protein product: CSASGGETQYF.

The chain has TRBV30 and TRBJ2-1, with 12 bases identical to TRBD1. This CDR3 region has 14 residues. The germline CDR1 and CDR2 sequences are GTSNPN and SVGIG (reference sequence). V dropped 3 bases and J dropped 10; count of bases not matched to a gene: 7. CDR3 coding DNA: TGTGCCTGGAGGGGACAGGGGGCCGGGAGAGAGCAGTTCTTC. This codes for CAWRGQGAGREQFF.

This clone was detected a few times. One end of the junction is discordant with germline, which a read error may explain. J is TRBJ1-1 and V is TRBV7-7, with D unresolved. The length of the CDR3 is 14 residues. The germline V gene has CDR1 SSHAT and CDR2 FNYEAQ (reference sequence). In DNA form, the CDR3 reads TGTGCTAGCAGCTTGAGGCTCGGGGACACTGAAGCTTTCTTT. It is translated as CASSLRLGDTEAFF.